The clone carrying this TCR beta chain was seen a few times. The antigen is not known. V was clipped by 3 bases and J by 8 bases; unmatched bases: 4. Germline loops: CDR1 MNHNS, CDR2 SASEGT. This CDR3 spans 14 amino acids. This sample stems from a study of T cell responses to AZD1222 COVID-19 vaccine. The repertoire was sequenced with immunoSEQ multiplex PCR; TCRdb's copy has only in-frame clones and lacks some. Among approximately 180,000 clones listed, 80% to 90% were seen once. Whole-study findings and limits: The peak T cell response came first, and repertoires were sampled only after it. Females made up more of the donors, who were largely white British, and clonal diversity may have come out too low.

This chain connects TRBV6-1 to TRBJ2-3, with 11 bases lining up with TRBD2. This receptor was obtained from an adult in good health. Sequencing was performed on peripheral blood, taken on day 0 of AZD1222 vaccination. CDR3 nucleotides: TGTGCCAGCAGTGATGTAGCGGGGGGGCCTACGCAGTATTTT. This gives the protein CASSDVAGGPTQYF.